The 7 T cell receptor beta chains listed next were all sequenced from one sample in a study of control samples from healthy donors and cancer patients. Produced via immunoSEQ multiplex PCR; TCRdb's table is partial and in-frame only. Among roughly 150,000 clones, about 93% were seen once, and the ten largest hold over 2%. The sequenced sample was blood. The receptors come from a man aged 50-59 years in good health.

The V and J genes are TRBV4-2 and TRBJ1-2; no clear D gene. This CDR3 has 15 residues. Germline CDR1 LGHNA, CDR2 YNFKEQ. The germline V and J ends were trimmed by 0 bases and 4 bases, with 12 bases remaining between them. CDR3 residues: CASSQDMERAYGYTF. CDR3 sequence (DNA): TGTGCCAGCAGCCAAGATATGGAACGAGCCTATGGCTACACCTTC.

The chain couples TRBV6-5 to TRBJ2-3; weak D call: TRBD2 (5 bases). V lost 2 bases, J lost 4 bases, and 16 bases lay in between. The germline CDR1 and CDR2 sequences are MNHEY and SVGAGI. This CDR3 has 16 amino acids. The CDR3 protein is CASSYGGLQGSDTQYF. CDR3 sequence (DNA): TGTGCCAGCAGTTACGGAGGCCTACAAGGCTCAGATACGCAGTATTTT.

The chain recombines TRBV5-1 with TRBJ2-3, with D unclear. The length of the CDR3 is 12 residues. Trimming removed 6 bases from V and 5 bases from J, with 10 bases in between. Germline V CDR1 and CDR2: SGHRS, YFSETQ. The CDR3 spells CASTVARDTQYF. The CDR3 DNA is TGCGCCAGCACCGTAGCCCGAGATACGCAGTATTTT.

The V gene is TRBV5-4, the J gene TRBJ2-5; TRBD2 matches 14 bases. The CDR3 spans 16 residues. Germline loops: CDR1 SGHNT, CDR2 YYREEE (reference sequence). The trim removed 0 bases at V and 5 bases at J, leaving 3 bases unmatched. The CDR3 sequence is CASSLGLAGGPETQYF. The CDR3 bases are TGTGCCAGCAGCTTGGGACTAGCGGGAGGGCCGGAGACCCAGTACTTC.

This sequence joins TRBV28 and TRBJ2-3; 10 positions match TRBD2. After removal of 2 bases from V and 6 bases from J, the junction contained 5 bases not matched to a gene. The germline V gene encodes CDR1 MDHEN and CDR2 SYDVKM. The CDR3 runs to 15 residues. This CDR3 reads CASSLRAGGEDTQYF. The CDR3 DNA follows: TGTGCCAGCAGTTTAAGAGCGGGAGGGGAGGATACGCAGTATTTT.

This chain joins TRBV7-2 and TRBJ2-1, with TRBD2 identical over 7 bases. V lost 5 bases, J lost 10 bases, and 8 bases stayed unmatched. Germline CDR1 reads SGHTA; CDR2 reads FQGNSA. The CDR3 spans 13 residues. CDR3 region: CASSRSSGLEQFF. Written as DNA, the CDR3 is TGTGCCAGCAGCCGATCTAGCGGACTAGAGCAGTTCTTC.

The V call is TRBV10-3, the J call TRBJ2-5, with unresolved D. Germline CDR1 reads ENHRY; CDR2 reads SYGVKD. This CDR3 is 12 amino acids long. V was clipped by 2 bases and J by 5 bases, with 6 bases between them. Here the CDR3 DNA reads TGTGCCATCAGTGAGGCTCGCGAGACCCAGTACTTC. Translated, it gives CAISEARETQYF.